This TCR beta chain derives from a study of T cell repertoires in cytomegalovirus infection. Study-wide context: CMV infection and matching HLA type were both indicated by public TCR beta signatures.

TCRdb recomputed calls from the reads with MiXCR, one row per CDR3 protein. Of approximately 240,000 distinct CDR3 sequences in the sample, 9% to 15% were seen once. This clonotype occurred many times. CDR3 size: 17 residues. V was pared by 4 bases and J by 0 bases, with 18 bases between. Germline V gene sequence: CDR1 SGHNT, CDR2 YENEEA. This clonotype was obtained from a human donor in good health (CMV status not recorded). Some clones in this sample may be carry-over from other donors' samples. V is TRBV11-3 and J is TRBJ2-5; the D gene is possibly TRBD2 (7 bases). The sequencing sample was made of PBMCs. The DNA of the CDR3 is TGTGCCAGCAGCTCTCGAGCCGGGGGGACAAACCAAGAGACCCAGTACTTC. Amino acids: CASSSRAGGTNQETQYF.